A single sample gave rise to the 17 T cell receptor beta chains below, sequenced in a study of Graves' ophthalmopathy and Graves' hyperthyroidism. The sequenced template was RNA, covering the TCR beta CDR3 region. HTBI primers were employed in first-round RT-PCR, then a second-round multiplex PCR followed. MiXCR was run by TCRdb on the multiplex PCR reads, yielding one entry per CDR3 protein. The table lists hundreds of thousands of distinct CDR3 sequences, about two fifths of them singletons, with over 2.5% in the top ten. The sequenced material came from peripheral blood. These receptors all come from an adult man with Graves' ophthalmopathy.

This clonotype was recorded a few times. The chain joins TRBV2 to TRBJ1-5, with 7 bases that match TRBD1. Germline assignment: CDR1 SNHLY and CDR2 FYNNEI. The CDR3 loop spans 15 amino acids. Germline trimming cut 6 bases from V and 2 bases from J; bases unmatched to any gene: 7. This CDR3 reads CASSQRQGGNQPQHF. The CDR3 DNA follows: TGTGCCAGCAGCCAACGACAGGGCGGCAATCAGCCCCAGCATTTT.

The chain uses TRBV25-1 and TRBJ1-5; D is unclear. The CDR3 has 16 amino acids. Germline CDR1 and CDR2: MGHDK and SYGVNS. The germline V and J ends were trimmed by 3 bases and 7 bases, with 19 bases remaining between them. In DNA, the CDR3 is TGTGCCAGCAGTGAGACGGTCACCCGAAATCACCAGCCCCAGCATTTT. It encodes CASSETVTRNHQPQHF. Supplemented by reference TRBV25-1 and TRBJ1-5, the full variable domain reads EADIYQTPRYLVIGTGKKITLECSQTMGHDKMYWYQQDPGMELHLIHYSYGVNSTEKGDLSSESTVSRIRTEHFPLTLESARPSHTSQYLCASSETVTRNHQPQHFGDGTRLSIL.

This clonotype was detected a few times. The gene calls are TRBV7-9 and TRBJ2-2; weak D call: TRBD1 (5 bases). Germline V gene lookup returns CDR1 SEHNR and CDR2 FQNEAQ (reference sequence). This CDR3 is built from 19 residues. With 2 bases removed from V and 4 bases from J, the gap between germline ends came to 23 bases. CDR3: CASSLSRGNLFSTTGELFF. CDR3 DNA: TGTGCCAGCAGCTTAAGTAGGGGCAACCTTTTTTCTACCACCGGGGAGCTGTTTTTT.

This clonotype occurred once. The chain joins TRBV2 to TRBJ1-4; 8 bases agree with TRBD1. V was clipped by 6 bases and J by 14 bases; unmatched bases: 8. The CDR3 extends over 12 amino acids. Germline V gene data show CDR1 as SNHLY and CDR2 as FYNNEI. CDR3 bases: TGTGCCAGCAGACCGAGGACAGGGTTTCTGTTTTTT. Its translation is CASRPRTGFLFF.

This clonotype was counted ten times or more. The rearrangement joins TRBV11-3 to TRBJ1-2; D is perhaps TRBD1 (5 bases). Deletions cut 1 base from V and 4 bases from J, with 13 bases between. The CDR3 contains 15 residues. Germline V gives CDR1 SGHNT, CDR2 YENEEA. The CDR3 nucleotides are TGTGCCAGCAGCTTAGGACCCCAGGGTGTCTATGGCTACACCTTC. Encoded protein: CASSLGPQGVYGYTF.

This chain's CDR3 is CAISEGQGANSPLHF. DNA for the CDR3: TGTGCCATCAGTGAGGGACAGGGGGCGAATTCACCCCTCCACTTT. The chain has TRBV10-3 and TRBJ1-6, with 11 bases that match TRBD1. The CDR3 is made up of 15 amino acids. The V and J ends lost 2 bases and 7 bases, in that order; junction bases with no gene match: 1. From germline, CDR1 is ENHRY and CDR2 SYGVKD.

Ten or more counts support this clonotype. The chain carries TRBV3-1 and TRBJ2-5, with 8 positions matching TRBD1. This CDR3 is 14 amino acids long. The germline gives CDR1 LGHDT, CDR2 YNNKEL (reference sequence). The V segment lost 6 bases and the J segment 0 bases; nucleotides outside the gene matches: 3. The CDR3 loop is CASSYRGNQETQYF. CDR3 bases: TGTGCCAGCAGTTACAGGGGGAACCAAGAGACCCAGTACTTC.

As DNA, the CDR3 is TGTGCCAGCAGTCACGGACGGGACAGTGAAGCTTTCTTT. Translation gives CASSHGRDSEAFF. The chain joins TRBV2 to TRBJ1-1; 7 bases are a match to TRBD1. CDR3 length equals 13 residues. Germline-derived CDR1 and CDR2 are SNHLY and FYNNEI. Unmatched junction bases numbered 7, after V lost 5 bases and J lost 7 bases.

The V and J genes are TRBV5-1 and TRBJ2-2; the D is unclear. The germline V and J ends were trimmed by 4 bases and 2 bases, with 6 bases remaining between them. The length of the CDR3 is 13 residues. Germline lookup yields CDR1 SGHRS and CDR2 YFSETQ. CDR3 bases: TGCGCCAGCAGCCGGGCAAACACCGGGGAGCTGTTTTTT. Encoded protein: CASSRANTGELFF.

The chain couples TRBV29-1 to TRBJ2-5; D may be TRBD1 or TRBD2 (6 bases each). With 8 bases removed from V and 4 bases from J, the gap between germline ends came to 17 bases. Germline V lookup: CDR1 SQVTM, CDR2 ANQGSEA. The CDR3 runs 13 residues. CDR3 region: CSSGAQTGETQYF. In nucleotides, the CDR3 is TGCAGCTCGGGGGCGCAGACAGGAGAGACCCAGTACTTC.

This clonotype was counted at least ten times. The chain couples TRBV5-4 to TRBJ1-1; D remains unclear. Per germline, CDR1 SGHNT and CDR2 YYREEE (reference sequence). The CDR3 covers 14 residues. Between the trimmed V and J ends, which lost 0 bases and 2 bases, there was a span of 8 bases. CDR3 sequence: CASSLGQDNTEAFF. As DNA, the CDR3 is TGTGCCAGCAGCTTGGGCCAGGATAACACTGAAGCTTTCTTT.

Concerning this clonotype itself: One end of the junction fails to match germline, which may point to a read error. The V and J genes are TRBV7-2 and TRBJ2-7, with 7 bases identical to TRBD2. The germline V gene encodes CDR1 SGHTA and CDR2 FQGNSA. The CDR3 length is 15 residues. The CDR3 is CAGSQLVAGAYEQYF. The DNA for the CDR3 is TGTGCCGGCAGCCAGCTAGTTGCGGGGGCCTACGAGCAGTACTTC.

Only one count was recorded for this clonotype. This chain connects TRBV25-1 to TRBJ2-7; 10 bases fit TRBD1. The CDR3 covers 13 residues. Germline CDR1 is MGHDK and CDR2 is SYGVNS. V lost 8 bases to trimming and J lost 2 bases; unmatched junction nucleotides: 3. The CDR3 DNA sequence: TGTGCCAGCTGGGGGACAGGGGCCTACGAGCAGTACTTC. Its translation is CASWGTGAYEQYF.

V gene TRBV7-2 combines with J gene TRBJ1-1; 9 bases fit TRBD1. The V and J ends lost 1 base and 1 base, in that order; junction bases with no gene match: 4. The CDR3 has 16 amino acids. From germline, CDR1 is SGHTA and CDR2 FQGNSA. In DNA, the CDR3 is TGTGCCAGCAGCTTAGGGGACAGGGTCGCGAACACTGAAGCTTTCTTT. It encodes CASSLGDRVANTEAFF.

This clonotype came up many times. The chain recombines TRBV20-1 with TRBJ1-6; TRBD1 is a possible D gene (5 bases). The CDR3 length is 15 residues. From germline, CDR1 is DFQATT and CDR2 SNEGSKA (reference sequence). V was pared by 1 base and J by 9 bases, with 16 bases between. Here the CDR3 reads CSARVGESGGSPLHF. The CDR3 DNA is TGCAGTGCTAGAGTAGGGGAGTCGGGTGGTTCACCCCTCCACTTT.

This clonotype showed up just a few times. This rearrangement joins TRBV24-1 to TRBJ2-3; D assignment may be TRBD1 or TRBD2 (5 bases each). Trimming stripped 1 base from V and 7 bases from J, with 8 bases between. The germline V gene encodes CDR1 KGHDR and CDR2 SFDVKD. The CDR3 runs 13 residues. The CDR3 DNA reads as TGTGCCACCAGTGATTTCCGGGGCAATACGCAGTATTTT. Protein product: CATSDFRGNTQYF.

This chain links TRBV20-1 with TRBJ2-6, with D perhaps matching TRBD2 (6 bases). CDR1 is DFQATT and CDR2 is SNEGSKA in the germline V gene (reference sequence). The V end was cut by 1 base, the J end by 4 bases, with 8 bases between. CDR3 length equals 14 residues. CDR3 bases: TGCAGTGCTAGAGTGGCGGGGGGGGCCAACGTCCTGACTTTC. Translated, it gives CSARVAGGANVLTF.